What follows is one TCR beta chain and its context. Its antigen is unidentified. Viral peptide pool expansion of antigen-specific CD4+ T cells preceded sequencing in the ViraFEST assay. Culture lasted over 9 days before CD4+ T cell isolation. Either the mRNA-1273 or the BNT162b2 vaccine was given to participants as two doses. Neither prior SARS-CoV-2 infection nor positive nucleocapsid antibodies were present in the vaccine recipients. The data were taken from a study of vaccination effects on CD4 cells after COVID-19. Across the study: Researchers obtained post-vaccine samples at a median of 72 days past the second dose. Findings of the study overall: Long after vaccination, the clones induced by infection and by vaccine shrank markedly in size.

The V end was cut by 10 bases, the J end by 3 bases, with 17 bases between. CDR3 size: 13 residues. CDR1 is SGHNT, CDR2 YYREEE, per germline (reference sequence). Clones were read by immunoSEQ multiplex PCR, and TCRdb kept only the in-frame ones, dropping some. The sample lists about 30,000 clones, roughly 80% occurring once. The receptor was derived from a human donor who received a COVID-19 vaccine. Some clones in this sample may be carry-over from other donors' samples. V usage is TRBV5-4 and J usage is TRBJ2-7, with D tentatively TRBD1 or TRBD2 (5 bases each). Sequencing was performed on CD4+ T cells from PBMCs cultured with SARS-CoV-2 spike peptides, taken after COVID-19 vaccination. CDR3 sequence reads: CASKGNSGYEQYV. The CDR3 DNA sequence: TGTGCCTCTAAGGGGAACAGCGGCTACGAGCAGTACGTC.